This record looks at one T cell receptor beta chain sequence and its context. The antigen remains undetermined. This sample was taken from a study of CD8+ T cells in alopecia areata. As for the study in general: The study gave treated patients oral tofacitinib at 5 to 10 mg twice daily.

Overall study findings and caveats: Amid tofacitinib therapy, many expanded lesional clones stayed present in scalp and blood.

RNA extraction and reverse transcription yielded cDNA as sequencing template. Sequencing was performed with immunoSEQ multiplex PCR; in TCRdb, only in-frame clones are kept and a portion is missing. The sample yields more than 150,000 clones, 51% seen once. Regarding treatment: oral pan-JAK inhibitor, 5-10 mg twice daily. Germline V gene sequence: CDR1 SGHTA, CDR2 FQGTGA. This CDR3 region has 14 residues. V shed 3 bases and J shed 2 bases, with 8 bases lying between them. The sequence came from a human donor with alopecia areata. The sequencing used CD8+ T cells sorted from blood, collected at approximately week 52, from a patient treated with tofacitinib. This chain uses TRBV7-3 with TRBJ2-1, with D perhaps TRBD2 (5 bases). The CDR3 is CASSFRGAYNEQFF. The CDR3, as DNA: TGTGCCAGCAGCTTCCGGGGAGCCTACAATGAGCAGTTCTTC.